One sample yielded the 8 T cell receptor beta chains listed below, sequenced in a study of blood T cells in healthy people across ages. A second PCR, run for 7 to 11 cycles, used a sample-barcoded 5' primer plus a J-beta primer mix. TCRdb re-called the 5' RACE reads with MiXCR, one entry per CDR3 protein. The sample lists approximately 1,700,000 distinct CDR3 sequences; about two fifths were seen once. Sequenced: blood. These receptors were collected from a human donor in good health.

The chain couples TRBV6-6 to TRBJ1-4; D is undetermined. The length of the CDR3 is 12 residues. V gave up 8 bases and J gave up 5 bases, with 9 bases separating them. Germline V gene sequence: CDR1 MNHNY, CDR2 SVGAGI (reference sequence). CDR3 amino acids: CASGLLNEKLFF. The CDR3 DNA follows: TGTGCCAGCGGGTTATTAAATGAAAAACTGTTTTTT.

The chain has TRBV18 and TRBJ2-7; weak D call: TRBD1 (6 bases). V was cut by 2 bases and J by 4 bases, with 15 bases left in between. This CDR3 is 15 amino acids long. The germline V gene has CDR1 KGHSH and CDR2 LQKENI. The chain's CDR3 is CASSPETGRPYEQYF. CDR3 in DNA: TGTGCCAGCTCACCAGAAACAGGGCGGCCTTACGAGCAGTACTTC.

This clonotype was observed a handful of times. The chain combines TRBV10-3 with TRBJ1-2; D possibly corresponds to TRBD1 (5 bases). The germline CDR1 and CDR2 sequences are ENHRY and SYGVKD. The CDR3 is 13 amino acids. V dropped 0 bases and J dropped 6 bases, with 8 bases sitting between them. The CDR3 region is CAISESGEDGYTF. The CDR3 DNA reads TGTGCCATCAGTGAGTCAGGGGAGGATGGCTACACCTTC.

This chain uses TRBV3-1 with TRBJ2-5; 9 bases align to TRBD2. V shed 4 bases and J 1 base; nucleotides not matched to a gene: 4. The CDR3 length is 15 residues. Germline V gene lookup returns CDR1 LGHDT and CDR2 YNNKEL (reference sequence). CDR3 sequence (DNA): TGTGCCAGCAGCCTCCCTAGCGGGGCCCAAGAGACCCAGTACTTC. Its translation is CASSLPSGAQETQYF.

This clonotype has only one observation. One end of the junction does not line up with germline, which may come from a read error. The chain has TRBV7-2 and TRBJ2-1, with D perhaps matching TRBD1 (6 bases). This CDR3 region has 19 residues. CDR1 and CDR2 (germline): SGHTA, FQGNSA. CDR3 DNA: TGTGCCATCAGCAGAGCACCTCTGGGGCAGGGGTCCTCCTACAATGAGCAGTTCTTC. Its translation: CAISRAPLGQGSSYNEQFF.

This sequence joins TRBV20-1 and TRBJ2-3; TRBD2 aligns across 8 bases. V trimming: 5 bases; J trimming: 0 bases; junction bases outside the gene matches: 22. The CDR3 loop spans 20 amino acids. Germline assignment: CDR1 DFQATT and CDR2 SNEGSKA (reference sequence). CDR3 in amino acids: CSAPREAAGASPFSTDTQYF. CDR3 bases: TGCAGTGCTCCGCGGGAGGCCGCGGGGGCGTCACCCTTTAGCACAGATACGCAGTATTTT.

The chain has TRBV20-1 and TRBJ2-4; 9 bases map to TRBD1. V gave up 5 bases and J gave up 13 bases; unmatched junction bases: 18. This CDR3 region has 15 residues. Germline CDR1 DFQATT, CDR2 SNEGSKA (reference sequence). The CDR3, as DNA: TGCAGTGCTGCCCGTTCCGGGACAGGGCGAAATGAGCAGTACTTC. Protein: CSAARSGTGRNEQYF.

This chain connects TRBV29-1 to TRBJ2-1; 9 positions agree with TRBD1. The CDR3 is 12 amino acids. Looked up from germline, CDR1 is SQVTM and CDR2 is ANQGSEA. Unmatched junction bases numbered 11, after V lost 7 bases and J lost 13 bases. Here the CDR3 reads CSDRTGAGTQFF. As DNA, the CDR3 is TGCAGCGATCGGACAGGGGCTGGGACCCAGTTCTTC.